A selection of T cell receptor beta chains follows, all from one sample in a study of T cell responses to AZD1222 COVID-19 vaccine. The repertoire was sequenced with immunoSEQ multiplex PCR; TCRdb's copy has only in-frame clones and lacks some. Of about 86,000 clones listed, approximately 78% are singletons. The sample in question was peripheral blood, obtained on day 0 of AZD1222 vaccination. Receptors were obtained from an adult in good health. Both conserved end residues are part of each CDR3. Each record gives: J gene, D gene, clone size, V gene, CDR3 DNA, CDR3 protein. The D gene is left open where the match is weak. Clone size is stated in some rows and not others, as once, few, many or a class when expanded.

j_call: TRBJ2-3
d_call: TRBD2
clone_size: -
v_call: TRBV7-2
cdr3_nt: TGTGCCAGCAGCTCAGGGACTATTGTGTCCACAGATACGCAGTATTTT
cdr3_aa: CASSSGTIVSTDTQYF

j_call: TRBJ2-1
d_call: -
clone_size: -
v_call: TRBV5-4
cdr3_nt: TGTGCCAGCAGCGGGGATTGGGGCGAGCAGTTCTTC
cdr3_aa: CASSGDWGEQFF

j_call: TRBJ1-2
d_call: TRBD1
clone_size: -
v_call: TRBV5-4
cdr3_nt: TGTGCCAGCAGCTTGGACAGGGGTGACTATGGCTACACCTTC
cdr3_aa: CASSLDRGDYGYTF

j_call: TRBJ2-7
d_call: TRBD2
clone_size: few
v_call: TRBV5-4
cdr3_nt: TGTGCCAGCAGCCAAGGAAAAGCGGGAGGAATGACCTACGAGCAGTACTTC
cdr3_aa: CASSQGKAGGMTYEQYF

j_call: TRBJ2-1
d_call: TRBD2
clone_size: -
v_call: TRBV7-8
cdr3_nt: TGTGCCAGCAGCTTAGCCCCGACTAGCGGGAGGTCAAATGAGCAGTTCTTC
cdr3_aa: CASSLAPTSGRSNEQFF

j_call: TRBJ2-3
d_call: -
clone_size: -
v_call: TRBV10-3
cdr3_nt: TGTGCCATCAGTGAGTCTGGGTCGGCGTCCCTCACAGATACGCAGTATTTT
cdr3_aa: CAISESGSASLTDTQYF

j_call: TRBJ2-1
d_call: -
clone_size: -
v_call: TRBV11-2
cdr3_nt: TGTGCCAGCTCGTCAGGGTTCCTCAATGAGCAGTTCTTC
cdr3_aa: CASSSGFLNEQFF

j_call: TRBJ2-2
d_call: TRBD1
clone_size: -
v_call: TRBV28
cdr3_nt: TGTGCCAGCACCTTGTGGGGACAGGGTAACACCGGGGAGCTGTTTTTT
cdr3_aa: CASTLWGQGNTGELFF

j_call: TRBJ1-6
d_call: TRBD1
clone_size: -
v_call: TRBV10-3
cdr3_nt: TGTGCCATCAGTACACCGGGACAGAATAATTCACCCCTCCACTTT
cdr3_aa: CAISTPGQNNSPLHF

j_call: TRBJ2-5
d_call: TRBD1
clone_size: -
v_call: TRBV9
cdr3_nt: TGTGCCAGCAGCGTTCTAGGCGGTGGGACAGGGGAGGAGACCCAGTACTTC
cdr3_aa: CASSVLGGGTGEETQYF

j_call: TRBJ1-5
d_call: TRBD1
clone_size: -
v_call: TRBV28
cdr3_nt: TGTGCCAGCAGTCCGGGACAGGGCGGCCAGCCCCAGCATTTT
cdr3_aa: CASSPGQGGQPQHF

j_call: TRBJ1-4
d_call: -
clone_size: -
v_call: TRBV19
cdr3_nt: TGTGCCAGTAGTATGAAGCTACGGCGGCCAGGGACAAACGAAAAACTGTTTTTT
cdr3_aa: CASSMKLRRPGTNEKLFF

j_call: TRBJ1-2
d_call: TRBD1
clone_size: -
v_call: TRBV5-1
cdr3_nt: TGCGCCAGCAGGATTTCGACAGGGGGAAACTATGGCTACACCTTC
cdr3_aa: CASRISTGGNYGYTF

j_call: TRBJ2-5
d_call: TRBD1
clone_size: -
v_call: TRBV28
cdr3_nt: TGTGCCAGCAGGTGGGACAGGGAAGAGACCCAGTACTTC
cdr3_aa: CASRWDREETQYF

j_call: TRBJ2-3
d_call: -
clone_size: -
v_call: TRBV5-8
cdr3_nt: TGTGCCAGCAGCTTGTCTAGGGGGGTCACAGATACGCAGTATTTT
cdr3_aa: CASSLSRGVTDTQYF

j_call: TRBJ2-3
d_call: -
clone_size: -
v_call: TRBV5-1
cdr3_nt: TGCGCCAGCAGCTTGCGTGGTATGAGCACAGATACGCAGTATTTT
cdr3_aa: CASSLRGMSTDTQYF

j_call: TRBJ1-4
d_call: -
clone_size: -
v_call: TRBV24-1
cdr3_nt: TGTGCCACCAGTGAGACAGCAACTAATGAAAAACTGTTTTTT
cdr3_aa: CATSETATNEKLFF

j_call: TRBJ1-2
d_call: -
clone_size: -
v_call: TRBV7-9
cdr3_nt: TGTGCCAGCAGCTCAACAATGAACTATGGCTACACCTTC
cdr3_aa: CASSSTMNYGYTF

j_call: TRBJ2-2
d_call: -
clone_size: -
v_call: TRBV7-9
cdr3_nt: TGTGCCAGCAGCCGGGGTCTTGAGGCCGGGGAGCTGTTTTTT
cdr3_aa: CASSRGLEAGELFF

j_call: TRBJ1-3
d_call: -
clone_size: -
v_call: TRBV3-1/TRBV3-2
cdr3_nt: TGTGCCAGCAGTCTCGACACCTCTGGAAACACCATATATTTT
cdr3_aa: CASSLDTSGNTIYF

j_call: TRBJ2-1
d_call: -
clone_size: -
v_call: TRBV11-2
cdr3_nt: TGTGCCAGCAGCTCTTCACAAAGCTCCTACAATGAGCAGTTCTTC
cdr3_aa: CASSSSQSSYNEQFF

j_call: TRBJ1-6
d_call: -
clone_size: once
v_call: TRBV18
cdr3_nt: TGTGCCAGCTCCCCGATGGGGGATAATTCACCCCTCCACTTT
cdr3_aa: CASSPMGDNSPLHF

j_call: TRBJ2-1
d_call: -
clone_size: -
v_call: TRBV7-9
cdr3_nt: TGTGCCGGCAAGAGGGGGGAGTATACTGAGCAGTTCTTC
cdr3_aa: CAGKRGEYTEQFF

j_call: TRBJ1-1
d_call: -
clone_size: -
v_call: TRBV7-9
cdr3_nt: TGTGCCAGCAGCCCAACATGGGCGGGGGCGGCCACTGAAGCTTTCTTT
cdr3_aa: CASSPTWAGAATEAFF

j_call: TRBJ1-6
d_call: -
clone_size: -
v_call: TRBV6-1
cdr3_nt: TGTGCCAGCAGTGGACCCGGCATGGGTGCAGGTTCACCCCTCCACTTT
cdr3_aa: CASSGPGMGAGSPLHF

j_call: TRBJ2-1
d_call: -
clone_size: once
v_call: TRBV18
cdr3_nt: TGTGCCAGCTCAGCGGGTAGCTCCTACAATGAGCAGTTCTTC
cdr3_aa: CASSAGSSYNEQFF

j_call: TRBJ2-6
d_call: TRBD1
clone_size: once
v_call: TRBV28
cdr3_nt: TGTGCCGGTGGGACAGGCATTAGTTCAGGGGCCAACGTCCTGACTTTC
cdr3_aa: CAGGTGISSGANVLTF

j_call: TRBJ2-3
d_call: -
clone_size: -
v_call: TRBV3-1/TRBV3-2
cdr3_nt: TGTGCCAGCAGCCAAGTAGGTTCCGGGCTACGGGTCACAGATACGCAGTATTTT
cdr3_aa: CASSQVGSGLRVTDTQYF

j_call: TRBJ2-7
d_call: TRBD1
clone_size: once
v_call: TRBV18
cdr3_nt: TGTGCCAGCTCACCACCTGACAGGGGGAACTACGAGCAGTACTTC
cdr3_aa: CASSPPDRGNYEQYF

j_call: TRBJ2-2
d_call: TRBD1
clone_size: -
v_call: TRBV23-1
cdr3_nt: TGCGCCAGCAGTCAATCATCTGTGGGACAGGGGTGCACCGGGGAGCTGTTTTTT
cdr3_aa: CASSQSSVGQGCTGELFF

j_call: TRBJ1-3
d_call: -
clone_size: -
v_call: TRBV10-3
cdr3_nt: TGTGCCATCAGTGAGGACAGGAGCTCTGGAAACACCATATATTTT
cdr3_aa: CAISEDRSSGNTIYF

j_call: TRBJ2-1
d_call: TRBD1
clone_size: -
v_call: TRBV5-1
cdr3_nt: TGCGCCAGCAGTTTCCGGGGACAGGGGGCCTATGAGCAGTTCTTC
cdr3_aa: CASSFRGQGAYEQFF

j_call: TRBJ2-7
d_call: -
clone_size: -
v_call: TRBV29-1
cdr3_nt: TGCAGCGGGCAGTGGGGGTCCTACGAGCAGTACTTC
cdr3_aa: CSGQWGSYEQYF

j_call: TRBJ2-7
d_call: TRBD2
clone_size: -
v_call: TRBV6-2/TRBV6-3
cdr3_nt: TGTGCCAGCAGCCACGGGGGGACGAACGAGCAGTACTTC
cdr3_aa: CASSHGGTNEQYF

j_call: TRBJ2-3
d_call: TRBD2
clone_size: -
v_call: TRBV7-9
cdr3_nt: TGTGCCAGCAGCTTCCTAGCGGGAGGGGTCACAGATACGCAGTATTTT
cdr3_aa: CASSFLAGGVTDTQYF

j_call: TRBJ2-1
d_call: -
clone_size: -
v_call: TRBV4-1
cdr3_nt: TGCGCCAGCAGCCAAGGCGCTAGGGCCCCTTTGGGCTCCTACAATGAGCAGTTCTTC
cdr3_aa: CASSQGARAPLGSYNEQFF

j_call: TRBJ1-5
d_call: -
clone_size: -
v_call: TRBV11-2
cdr3_nt: TGTGCCAGCAGCTTAGTATCTACGAATCAGCCCCAGCATTTT
cdr3_aa: CASSLVSTNQPQHF

j_call: TRBJ2-5
d_call: -
clone_size: -
v_call: TRBV28
cdr3_nt: TGTGCCAGCACCCCGGGAGACCGGGGCGGAGAGACCCAGTACTTC
cdr3_aa: CASTPGDRGGETQYF

j_call: TRBJ2-3
d_call: -
clone_size: once
v_call: TRBV5-1
cdr3_nt: TGCGCCAGCAGCTTGTGGGGGTTGGAAGATACGCAGTATTTT
cdr3_aa: CASSLWGLEDTQYF

j_call: TRBJ2-3
d_call: TRBD2
clone_size: -
v_call: TRBV4-1
cdr3_nt: TGCGCCAGCAGCCGTGTCCCGGGGGGGGCTAACACAGATACGCAGTATTTT
cdr3_aa: CASSRVPGGANTDTQYF

j_call: TRBJ1-1
d_call: -
clone_size: -
v_call: TRBV5-1
cdr3_nt: TGCGCCAGCAGCTTGGCGATACTCTCCAGTGAAGCTTTCTTT
cdr3_aa: CASSLAILSSEAFF